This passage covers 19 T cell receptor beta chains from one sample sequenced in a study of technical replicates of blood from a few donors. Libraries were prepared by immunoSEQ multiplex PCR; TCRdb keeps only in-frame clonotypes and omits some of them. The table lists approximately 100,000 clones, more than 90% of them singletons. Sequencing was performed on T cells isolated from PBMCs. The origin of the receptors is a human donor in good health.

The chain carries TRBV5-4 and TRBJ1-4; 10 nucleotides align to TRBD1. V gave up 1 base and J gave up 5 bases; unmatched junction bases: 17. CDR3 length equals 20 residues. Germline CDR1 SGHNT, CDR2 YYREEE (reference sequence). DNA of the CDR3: TGTGCCAGCAGCTTGCATAGTCTGCGGGACAGGGGAGGGTCAAATGAAAAACTGTTTTTT. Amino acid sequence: CASSLHSLRDRGGSNEKLFF.

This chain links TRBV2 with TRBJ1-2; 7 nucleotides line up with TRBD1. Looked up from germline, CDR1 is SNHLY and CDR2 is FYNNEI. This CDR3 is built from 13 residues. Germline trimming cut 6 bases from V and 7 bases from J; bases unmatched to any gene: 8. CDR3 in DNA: TGTGCCAGCAGCATCCGACAGGGCGGTGGCTACACCTTC. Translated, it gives CASSIRQGGGYTF.

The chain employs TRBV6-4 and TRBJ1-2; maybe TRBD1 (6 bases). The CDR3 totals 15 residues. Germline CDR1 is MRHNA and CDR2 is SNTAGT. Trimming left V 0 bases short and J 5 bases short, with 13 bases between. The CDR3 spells CASSDSPGAIYGYTF. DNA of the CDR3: TGTGCCAGCAGTGACTCTCCAGGGGCCATATATGGCTACACCTTC.

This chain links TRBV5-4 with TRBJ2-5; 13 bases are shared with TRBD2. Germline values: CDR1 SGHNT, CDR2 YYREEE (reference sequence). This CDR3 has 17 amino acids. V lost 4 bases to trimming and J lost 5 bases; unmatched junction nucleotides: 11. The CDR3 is CASSRGLAGFRLETQYF. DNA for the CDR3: TGTGCCAGCAGCCGGGGACTAGCGGGATTTCGATTGGAGACCCAGTACTTC.

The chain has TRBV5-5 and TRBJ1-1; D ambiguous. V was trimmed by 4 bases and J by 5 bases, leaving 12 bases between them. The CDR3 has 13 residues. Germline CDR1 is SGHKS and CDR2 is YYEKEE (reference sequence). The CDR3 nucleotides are TGTGCCAGCAGCGGATTTGGACTGACTGAAGCTTTCTTT. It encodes CASSGFGLTEAFF.

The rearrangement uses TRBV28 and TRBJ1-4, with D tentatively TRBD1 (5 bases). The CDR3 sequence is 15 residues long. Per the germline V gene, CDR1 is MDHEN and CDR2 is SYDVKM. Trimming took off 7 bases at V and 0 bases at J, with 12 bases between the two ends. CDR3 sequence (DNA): TGTGCCAGCAACAGGCCAGGCGCAACTAATGAAAAACTGTTTTTT. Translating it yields CASNRPGATNEKLFF.

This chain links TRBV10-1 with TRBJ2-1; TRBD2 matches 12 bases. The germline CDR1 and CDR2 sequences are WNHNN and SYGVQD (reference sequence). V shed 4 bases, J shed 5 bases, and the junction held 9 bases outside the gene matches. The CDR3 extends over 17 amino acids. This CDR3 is CASSGTTLAGGNNEQFF. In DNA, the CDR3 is TGCGCCAGCAGTGGGACGACTCTAGCGGGAGGGAACAATGAGCAGTTCTTC.

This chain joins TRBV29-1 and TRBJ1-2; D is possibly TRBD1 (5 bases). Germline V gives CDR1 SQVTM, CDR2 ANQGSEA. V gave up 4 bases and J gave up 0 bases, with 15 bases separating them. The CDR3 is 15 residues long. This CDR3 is CSVVLGGRSNYGYTF. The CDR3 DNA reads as TGCAGCGTTGTCCTCGGGGGAAGATCTAACTATGGCTACACCTTC.

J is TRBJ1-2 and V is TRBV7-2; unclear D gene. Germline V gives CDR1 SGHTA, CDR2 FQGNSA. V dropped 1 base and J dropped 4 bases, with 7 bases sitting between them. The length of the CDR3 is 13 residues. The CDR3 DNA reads TGTGCCAGCAGCTTAGGGCAGGTCTATGGCTACACCTTC. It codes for CASSLGQVYGYTF.

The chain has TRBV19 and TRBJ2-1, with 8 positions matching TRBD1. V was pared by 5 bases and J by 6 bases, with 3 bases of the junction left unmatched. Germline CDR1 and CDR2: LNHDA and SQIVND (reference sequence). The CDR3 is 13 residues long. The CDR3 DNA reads TGTGCCAGTAGTCTCACAGGGGGCAATGAGCAGTTCTTC. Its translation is CASSLTGGNEQFF. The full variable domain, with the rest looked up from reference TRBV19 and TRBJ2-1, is DGGITQSPKYLFRKEGQNVTLSCEQNLNHDAMYWYRQDPGQGLRLIYYSQIVNDFQKGDIAEGYSVSREKKESFPLTVTSAQKNPTAFYLCASSLTGGNEQFFGPGTRLTVL.

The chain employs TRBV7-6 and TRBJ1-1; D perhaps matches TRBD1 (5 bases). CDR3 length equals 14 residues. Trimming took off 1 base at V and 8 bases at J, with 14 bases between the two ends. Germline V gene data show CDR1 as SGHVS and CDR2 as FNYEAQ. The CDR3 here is CASSLDRQTEEAFF. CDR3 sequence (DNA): TGTGCCAGCAGCTTAGATCGACAGACTGAGGAAGCTTTCTTT.

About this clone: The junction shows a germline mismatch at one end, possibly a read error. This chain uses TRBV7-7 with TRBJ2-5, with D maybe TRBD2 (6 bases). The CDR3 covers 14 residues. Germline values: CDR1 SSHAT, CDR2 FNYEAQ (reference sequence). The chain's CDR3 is CASSELAGQETQYF. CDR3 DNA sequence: TGTGCTAGCAGCGAACTAGCAGGGCAAGAGACCCAGTACTTC.

CDR3 in amino acids: CASSLTSNEQFF. CDR3 nucleotides: TGTGCCAGCAGCCTTACAAGTAATGAGCAGTTCTTC. The chain links TRBV7-2 to TRBJ2-1; D is undetermined. CDR3 length: 12 residues. The germline gives CDR1 SGHTA, CDR2 FQGNSA. Trimming cost V 5 bases and J 7 bases, with 9 bases left between them.

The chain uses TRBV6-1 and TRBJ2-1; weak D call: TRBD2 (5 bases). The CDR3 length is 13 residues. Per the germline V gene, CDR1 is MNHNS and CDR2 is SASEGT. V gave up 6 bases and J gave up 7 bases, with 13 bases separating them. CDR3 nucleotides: TGTGCCAGCAGGCGGGTGGTGGAAAATGAGCAGTTCTTC. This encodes CASRRVVENEQFF.

CDR3 region: CASSQQQDPRETQYF. In DNA, the CDR3 is TGCGCCAGCAGCCAACAACAGGACCCCCGGGAGACCCAGTACTTC. This chain links TRBV4-1 with TRBJ2-5; maybe TRBD1 (5 bases). The V end lost 2 bases, the J end lost 5 bases, and 15 bases lay between the germline ends. The CDR3 length is 15 residues. Looked up from germline, CDR1 is MGHRA and CDR2 is YSYEKL.

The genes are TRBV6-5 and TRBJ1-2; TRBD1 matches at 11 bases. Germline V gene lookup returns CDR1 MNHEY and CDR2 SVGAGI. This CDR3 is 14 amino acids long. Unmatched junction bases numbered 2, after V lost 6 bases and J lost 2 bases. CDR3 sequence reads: CASSWDRGNYGYTF. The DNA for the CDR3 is TGTGCCAGCAGCTGGGACAGGGGGAACTATGGCTACACCTTC.

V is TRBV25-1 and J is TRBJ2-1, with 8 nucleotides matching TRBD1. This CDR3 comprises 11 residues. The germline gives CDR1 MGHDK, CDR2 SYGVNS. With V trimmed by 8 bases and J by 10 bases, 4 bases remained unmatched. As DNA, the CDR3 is TGTGCCAGCCATGGGACAGGAGAGCAGTTCTTC. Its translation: CASHGTGEQFF.

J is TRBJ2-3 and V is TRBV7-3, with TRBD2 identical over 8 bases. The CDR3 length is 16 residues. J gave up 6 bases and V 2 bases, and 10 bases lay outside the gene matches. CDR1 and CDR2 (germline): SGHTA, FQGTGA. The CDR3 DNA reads TGTGCCAGCAGCTTAGGGACTAGAGCCGAACCTGATACGCAGTATTTT. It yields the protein CASSLGTRAEPDTQYF.

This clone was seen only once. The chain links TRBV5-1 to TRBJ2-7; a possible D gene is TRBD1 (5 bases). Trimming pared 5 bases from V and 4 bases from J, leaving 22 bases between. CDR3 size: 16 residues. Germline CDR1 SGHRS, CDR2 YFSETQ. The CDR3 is CASRLGISGRTYEQYF. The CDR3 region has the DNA TGCGCCAGCAGACTTGGAATATCCGGACGGACATACGAGCAGTACTTC.